These T cell receptor beta chains were read from a single sample in a study of blood T cell repertoires in COVID-19. Assay: immunoSEQ multiplex PCR; the TCRdb copy retains only in-frame clones and omits some. This table has 100,000 or so clones, around 87% appearing once. The sequenced sample was peripheral blood. These receptors came from a woman aged 25 to 39 with acute or convalescent COVID-19. The CDR3 runs from the conserved cysteine through the conserved F or W. The D gene is left open where the match is weak. Where a row states a size, it is once, few, many or the class of an expanded clone; other rows omit it.

CDR3 length: 20
clone size: once
V gene: TRBV18
D gene: TRBD1
J gene: TRBJ2-6
CDR3 DNA: TGTGCCAGCTCACCCGACAGGGGGGAGAGTTTAGGGTCTGGGGCCAACGTCCTGACTTTC
CDR3 protein: CASSPDRGESLGSGANVLTF

CDR3 length: 14
clone size: .
V gene: TRBV6-1
D gene: .
J gene: TRBJ1-2
CDR3 DNA: TGTGCCAGCAGTGAAGCTGACAGAAACTATGGCTACACCTTC
CDR3 protein: CASSEADRNYGYTF

CDR3 length: 17
clone size: .
V gene: TRBV7-8
D gene: TRBD2
J gene: TRBJ2-3
CDR3 DNA: TGTGCCAGCAGCTCCCCGGCTAGCGGGGGTTACACAGATACGCAGTATTTT
CDR3 protein: CASSSPASGGYTDTQYF

CDR3 length: 17
clone size: .
V gene: TRBV6-1
D gene: TRBD1
J gene: TRBJ1-1
CDR3 DNA: TGTGCCAGCAGTGTGGGACAGGGGGCGCAGGGCTGGACCGAAGCTTTCTTT
CDR3 protein: CASSVGQGAQGWTEAFF

CDR3 length: 15
clone size: few
V gene: TRBV24-1
D gene: .
J gene: TRBJ1-3
CDR3 DNA: TGTGCCACCAGTGATCCTGACAGCTCTGGAAACACCATATATTTT
CDR3 protein: CATSDPDSSGNTIYF

CDR3 length: 13
clone size: .
V gene: TRBV27
D gene: TRBD1
J gene: TRBJ1-2
CDR3 DNA: TGTGCCAGCAAAGAGACAGGGTATCATGGCTACACCTTC
CDR3 protein: CASKETGYHGYTF

CDR3 length: 16
clone size: few
V gene: TRBV19
D gene: .
J gene: TRBJ1-5
CDR3 DNA: TGTGCCAGTACCCCTGGGGAGTGGAATAGCAATCAGCCCCAGCATTTT
CDR3 protein: CASTPGEWNSNQPQHF

CDR3 length: 13
clone size: .
V gene: TRBV7-9
D gene: .
J gene: TRBJ1-2
CDR3 DNA: TGTGCCAGCAGCTTATTTGAGGTCTATGGCTACACCTTC
CDR3 protein: CASSLFEVYGYTF

CDR3 length: 12
clone size: .
V gene: TRBV5-6
D gene: .
J gene: TRBJ2-1
CDR3 DNA: TGTGCCAGCAGCTTTGGCCTCAATGAGCAGTTCTTC
CDR3 protein: CASSFGLNEQFF

CDR3 length: 16
clone size: .
V gene: TRBV2
D gene: .
J gene: TRBJ2-2
CDR3 DNA: TGTGCCAGCAGTGTTCGCGTGGGCAGGAACACCGGGGAGCTGTTTTTT
CDR3 protein: CASSVRVGRNTGELFF

CDR3 length: 15
clone size: .
V gene: TRBV5-1
D gene: .
J gene: TRBJ1-5
CDR3 DNA: TGCGCCAGCAGCTTCGGTCCCGGGGGCAATCAGCCCCAGCATTTT
CDR3 protein: CASSFGPGGNQPQHF

CDR3 length: 13
clone size: .
V gene: TRBV10-2
D gene: .
J gene: TRBJ2-1
CDR3 DNA: TGCGCCAGCAGTGAGACTCCGTACAATGAGCAGTTCTTC
CDR3 protein: CASSETPYNEQFF

CDR3 length: 11
clone size: once
V gene: TRBV2
D gene: .
J gene: TRBJ1-1
CDR3 DNA: TGTGCCAGCCCAGGGAACACTGAAGCTTTCTTT
CDR3 protein: CASPGNTEAFF

CDR3 length: 14
clone size: .
V gene: TRBV15
D gene: TRBD1
J gene: TRBJ1-6
CDR3 DNA: TGTGCCACCAGCCCGACAGGGGGAAATTCACCCCTCCACTTT
CDR3 protein: CATSPTGGNSPLHF

CDR3 length: 13
clone size: .
V gene: TRBV2
D gene: .
J gene: TRBJ2-5
CDR3 DNA: TGTGCCAGCATCAAGAGCCCGGGGGAGACCCAGTACTTC
CDR3 protein: CASIKSPGETQYF

CDR3 length: 12
clone size: .
V gene: TRBV3-1/TRBV3-2
D gene: TRBD1
J gene: TRBJ1-1
CDR3 DNA: TGTGCCAGCAGCGCGGGACAGGTCGAAGCTTTCTTT
CDR3 protein: CASSAGQVEAFF

CDR3 length: 14
clone size: .
V gene: TRBV7-9
D gene: .
J gene: TRBJ2-4
CDR3 DNA: TGTGCCAGCAGCCAGGACAGAGCCAAAAACATTCAGTACTTC
CDR3 protein: CASSQDRAKNIQYF

CDR3 length: 15
clone size: once
V gene: TRBV4-1
D gene: .
J gene: TRBJ1-1
CDR3 DNA: TGCGCCAGCAGCCAATCCCGACACCCGAACACTGAAGCTTTCTTT
CDR3 protein: CASSQSRHPNTEAFF

CDR3 length: 18
clone size: .
V gene: TRBV27
D gene: TRBD1
J gene: TRBJ1-1
CDR3 DNA: TGTGCCAGCAGCCCTTCCCACAGGGGCCTCCCGATGAACACTGAAGCTTTCTTT
CDR3 protein: CASSPSHRGLPMNTEAFF

CDR3 length: 15
clone size: few
V gene: TRBV5-1
D gene: .
J gene: TRBJ2-6
CDR3 DNA: TGCGCCAGCAGCTTGGCTCTCGGGGGGGCCAACGTCCTGACTTTC
CDR3 protein: CASSLALGGANVLTF

CDR3 length: 13
clone size: .
V gene: TRBV5-8
D gene: TRBD2
J gene: TRBJ2-1
CDR3 DNA: TGTGCCAGCACCCAGCGGGGGTTCAATGAGCAGTTCTTC
CDR3 protein: CASTQRGFNEQFF

CDR3 length: 15
clone size: .
V gene: TRBV9
D gene: TRBD2
J gene: TRBJ2-7
CDR3 DNA: TGTGCCAGCAGCGTAGGGAGCGGGGGCCTTTACGAGCAGTACTTC
CDR3 protein: CASSVGSGGLYEQYF

CDR3 length: 14
clone size: .
V gene: TRBV6-1
D gene: .
J gene: TRBJ1-6
CDR3 DNA: TGTGCCAGCAGTGAACCCGGGACTCCTTCACCCCTCCACTTT
CDR3 protein: CASSEPGTPSPLHF

CDR3 length: 17
clone size: .
V gene: TRBV7-9
D gene: TRBD1
J gene: TRBJ1-1
CDR3 DNA: TGTGCCAGCAGCTCGAAGGACAGGGGGCAGGGGAACACTGAAGCTTTCTTT
CDR3 protein: CASSSKDRGQGNTEAFF

CDR3 length: 15
clone size: .
V gene: TRBV11-2
D gene: .
J gene: TRBJ1-2
CDR3 DNA: TGTGCCAGCAGCTTATTAGGGGGTGCTAACTATGGCTACACCTTC
CDR3 protein: CASSLLGGANYGYTF

CDR3 length: 18
clone size: .
V gene: TRBV5-1
D gene: TRBD1
J gene: TRBJ1-2
CDR3 DNA: TGCGCCAGCAGCTTCCCTACGGGGGACAGGGGAATTAACTATGGCTACACCTTC
CDR3 protein: CASSFPTGDRGINYGYTF

CDR3 length: 16
clone size: .
V gene: TRBV4-2
D gene: TRBD1
J gene: TRBJ1-2
CDR3 DNA: TGTGCCAGCAGCCTACAAATGCGACAGGGCCACTATGGCTACACCTTC
CDR3 protein: CASSLQMRQGHYGYTF

CDR3 length: 15
clone size: .
V gene: TRBV18
D gene: TRBD1
J gene: TRBJ1-1
CDR3 DNA: TGTGCCAGCTCACCGGGACAGGTACCTTACACTGAAGCTTTCTTT
CDR3 protein: CASSPGQVPYTEAFF

CDR3 length: 13
clone size: .
V gene: TRBV9
D gene: .
J gene: TRBJ1-1
CDR3 DNA: TGTGCCAGCAGCGTAGGGTCGGGCACTGAAGCTTTCTTT
CDR3 protein: CASSVGSGTEAFF

CDR3 length: 17
clone size: .
V gene: TRBV6-2/TRBV6-3
D gene: TRBD2
J gene: TRBJ2-1
CDR3 DNA: TGTGCCAGCAGTGCCCAGATCCCTAGCGGACCTTTAAATGAGCAGTTCTTC
CDR3 protein: CASSAQIPSGPLNEQFF

CDR3 length: 15
clone size: .
V gene: TRBV7-3
D gene: TRBD1
J gene: TRBJ1-1
CDR3 DNA: TGTGCCAGCAGCTTAACAGGGGGCGCACAGGCTGAAGCTTTCTTT
CDR3 protein: CASSLTGGAQAEAFF

CDR3 length: 15
clone size: .
V gene: TRBV27
D gene: TRBD1
J gene: TRBJ2-7
CDR3 DNA: TGTGCCAGCAGTTTAAGGGGGCTAGTCCTCTACGAGCAGTACTTC
CDR3 protein: CASSLRGLVLYEQYF

CDR3 length: 13
clone size: .
V gene: TRBV27
D gene: .
J gene: TRBJ1-1
CDR3 DNA: TGTGCCAGCAGTTATGGACAGCTGCGGGAGGCTTTCTTT
CDR3 protein: CASSYGQLREAFF

CDR3 length: 17
clone size: .
V gene: TRBV18
D gene: TRBD1
J gene: TRBJ1-4
CDR3 DNA: TGTGCCAGCTCACCACAACCGAGAGACAGGGGGAACGAAAAACTGTTTTTT
CDR3 protein: CASSPQPRDRGNEKLFF

CDR3 length: 17
clone size: .
V gene: TRBV4-1
D gene: .
J gene: TRBJ1-1
CDR3 DNA: TGCGCCAGCAGCCTGACGAGAAACTTAGGGGAGAACACTGAAGCTTTCTTT
CDR3 protein: CASSLTRNLGENTEAFF

CDR3 length: 16
clone size: .
V gene: TRBV4-1
D gene: TRBD1
J gene: TRBJ1-1
CDR3 DNA: TGCGCCAGCAGCCAAGATGGGACAGATATGAACACTGAAGCTTTCTTT
CDR3 protein: CASSQDGTDMNTEAFF

CDR3 length: 14
clone size: .
V gene: TRBV27
D gene: .
J gene: TRBJ1-1
CDR3 DNA: TGTGCCAGCAGTCAAGGAAGGAGTGGGACTGAAGCTTTCTTT
CDR3 protein: CASSQGRSGTEAFF

CDR3 length: 14
clone size: .
V gene: TRBV29-1
D gene: .
J gene: TRBJ1-6
CDR3 DNA: TGCATCCCGGCCCACGGGAACTATAATTCACCCCTCCACTTT
CDR3 protein: CIPAHGNYNSPLHF

CDR3 length: 14
clone size: .
V gene: TRBV9
D gene: .
J gene: TRBJ1-5
CDR3 DNA: TGTGCCAGCAGCGTAGGGCAGGGCGGTCAGCCCCAGCATTTT
CDR3 protein: CASSVGQGGQPQHF

CDR3 length: 13
clone size: .
V gene: TRBV15
D gene: .
J gene: TRBJ1-2
CDR3 DNA: TGTGCCACCAGCAGAGCAGGGAACTATGGCTACACCTTC
CDR3 protein: CATSRAGNYGYTF

CDR3 length: 12
clone size: .
V gene: TRBV6-5
D gene: .
J gene: TRBJ1-2
CDR3 DNA: TGTGCCAGCGACGGGGGTACCCATGGCTACACCTTC
CDR3 protein: CASDGGTHGYTF

CDR3 length: 15
clone size: .
V gene: TRBV2
D gene: .
J gene: TRBJ1-6
CDR3 DNA: TGTGCCAGCAGTGAAGAAGGCAGGGGTCGATCACCCCTCCACTTT
CDR3 protein: CASSEEGRGRSPLHF

CDR3 length: 16
clone size: few
V gene: TRBV4-1
D gene: .
J gene: TRBJ1-5
CDR3 DNA: TGCGCCAGCAGCCAACTCACAGGGTCTCGGAATCAGCCCCAGCATTTT
CDR3 protein: CASSQLTGSRNQPQHF

CDR3 length: 12
clone size: .
V gene: TRBV7-9
D gene: .
J gene: TRBJ2-7
CDR3 DNA: TGTGCCAGCAGCTTAGCCCTATACGAGCAGTACTTC
CDR3 protein: CASSLALYEQYF

CDR3 length: 17
clone size: .
V gene: TRBV9
D gene: TRBD2
J gene: TRBJ2-2
CDR3 DNA: TGTGCCAGCAGCTCCCCGTTAGCGGGGGGGCTGCCCGGGGAGCTGTTTTTT
CDR3 protein: CASSSPLAGGLPGELFF

CDR3 length: 15
clone size: .
V gene: TRBV6-4
D gene: .
J gene: TRBJ1-6
CDR3 DNA: TGTGCCAGCAGTGACAGGTGGGGCAATAATTCACCCCTCCACTTT
CDR3 protein: CASSDRWGNNSPLHF

CDR3 length: 17
clone size: .
V gene: TRBV18
D gene: TRBD2
J gene: TRBJ2-3
CDR3 DNA: TGTGCCAGCTCCCACAGCTTGACTAGCGGGGGGGCCGATACGCAGTATTTT
CDR3 protein: CASSHSLTSGGADTQYF

CDR3 length: 14
clone size: .
V gene: TRBV27
D gene: TRBD2
J gene: TRBJ2-1
CDR3 DNA: TGTGCCAGCAAGCGGCGGGGGGGCCCCGATGAGCAGTTCTTC
CDR3 protein: CASKRRGGPDEQFF

CDR3 length: 18
clone size: .
V gene: TRBV27
D gene: TRBD1
J gene: TRBJ1-1
CDR3 DNA: TGTGCCAGCAGGGGCCTGTACAGGGGGCAAGCCTGGAACACTGAAGCTTTCTTT
CDR3 protein: CASRGLYRGQAWNTEAFF

CDR3 length: 16
clone size: .
V gene: TRBV9
D gene: TRBD1
J gene: TRBJ1-6
CDR3 DNA: TGTGCCAGCAAGTCCGGGGGACAGTCAAATAATTCACCCCTCCACTTT
CDR3 protein: CASKSGGQSNNSPLHF

CDR3 length: 12
clone size: .
V gene: TRBV11-3
D gene: .
J gene: TRBJ1-2
CDR3 DNA: TGTGCCAGCAGCTTAGATCGTGGCGGCTACACCTTC
CDR3 protein: CASSLDRGGYTF

CDR3 length: 14
clone size: .
V gene: TRBV28
D gene: .
J gene: TRBJ2-3
CDR3 DNA: TGTGCCAGCAACTGGAGGACTTACACAGATACGCAGTATTTT
CDR3 protein: CASNWRTYTDTQYF

CDR3 length: 17
clone size: .
V gene: TRBV27
D gene: TRBD2
J gene: TRBJ2-5
CDR3 DNA: TGTGCCAGCAGTCCCTCGTTCCAGCTAGCGGGGGGTGAGACCCAGTACTTC
CDR3 protein: CASSPSFQLAGGETQYF